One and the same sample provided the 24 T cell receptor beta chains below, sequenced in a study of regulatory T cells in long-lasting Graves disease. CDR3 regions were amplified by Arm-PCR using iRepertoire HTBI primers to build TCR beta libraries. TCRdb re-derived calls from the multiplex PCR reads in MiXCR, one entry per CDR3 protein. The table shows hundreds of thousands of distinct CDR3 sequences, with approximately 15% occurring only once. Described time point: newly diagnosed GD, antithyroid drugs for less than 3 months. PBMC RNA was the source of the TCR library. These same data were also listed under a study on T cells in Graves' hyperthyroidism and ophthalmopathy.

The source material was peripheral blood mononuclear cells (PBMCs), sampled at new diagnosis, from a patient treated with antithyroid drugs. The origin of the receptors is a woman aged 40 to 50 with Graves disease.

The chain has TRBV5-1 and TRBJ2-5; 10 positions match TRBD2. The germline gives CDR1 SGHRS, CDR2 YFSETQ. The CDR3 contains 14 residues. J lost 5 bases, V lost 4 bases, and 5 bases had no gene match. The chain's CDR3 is CASSHGTSVETQYF. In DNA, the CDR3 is TGCGCCAGCAGCCATGGGACTAGCGTTGAGACCCAGTACTTC. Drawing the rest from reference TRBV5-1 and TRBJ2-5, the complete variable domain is KAGVTQTPRYLIKTRGQQVTLSCSPISGHRSVSWYQQTPGQGLQFLFEYFSETQRNKGNFPGRFSGRQFSNSRSEMNVSTLELGDSALYLCASSHGTSVETQYFGPGTRLLVL.

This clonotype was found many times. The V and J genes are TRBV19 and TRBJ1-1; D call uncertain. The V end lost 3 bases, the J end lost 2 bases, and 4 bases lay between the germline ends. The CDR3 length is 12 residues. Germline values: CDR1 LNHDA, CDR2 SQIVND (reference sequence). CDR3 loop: CASSISNTEAFF. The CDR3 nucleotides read TGTGCCAGTAGTATCTCTAACACTGAAGCTTTCTTT. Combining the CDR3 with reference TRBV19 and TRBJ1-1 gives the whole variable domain DGGITQSPKYLFRKEGQNVTLSCEQNLNHDAMYWYRQDPGQGLRLIYYSQIVNDFQKGDIAEGYSVSREKKESFPLTVTSAQKNPTAFYLCASSISNTEAFFGQGTRLTVV.

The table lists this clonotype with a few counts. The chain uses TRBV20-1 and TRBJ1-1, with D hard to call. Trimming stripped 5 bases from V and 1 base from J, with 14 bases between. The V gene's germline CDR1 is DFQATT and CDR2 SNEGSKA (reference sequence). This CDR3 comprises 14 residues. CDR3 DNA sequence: TGCAGTGCTTCTCGAACAACAGAGAACACTGAAGCTTTCTTT. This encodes CSASRTTENTEAFF.

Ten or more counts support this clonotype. This CDR3 reads CASSFGGLGATDTQYF. The CDR3 nucleotides read TGTGCCAGCAGTTTTGGAGGGCTTGGAGCCACAGATACGCAGTATTTT. The chain has TRBV27 and TRBJ2-3, with a possible D match to TRBD2 (6 bases). This CDR3 region has 16 residues. The V and J ends lost 3 bases and 2 bases respectively, with 15 bases between them. Germline lookup yields CDR1 MNHEY and CDR2 SMNVEV (reference sequence).

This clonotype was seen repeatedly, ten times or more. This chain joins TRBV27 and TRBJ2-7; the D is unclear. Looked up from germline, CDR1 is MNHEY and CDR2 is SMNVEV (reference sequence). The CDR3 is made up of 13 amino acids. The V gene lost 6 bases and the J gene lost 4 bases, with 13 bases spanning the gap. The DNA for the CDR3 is TGTGCCAGCAGACCGGGCCAACATTACGAGCAGTACTTC. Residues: CASRPGQHYEQYF.

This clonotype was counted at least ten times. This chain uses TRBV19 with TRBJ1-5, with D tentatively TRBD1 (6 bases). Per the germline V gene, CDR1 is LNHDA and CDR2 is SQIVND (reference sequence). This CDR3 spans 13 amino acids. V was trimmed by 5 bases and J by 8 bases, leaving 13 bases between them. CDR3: CASSPTHREPQHF. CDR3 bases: TGTGCCAGTAGTCCGACCCACAGGGAGCCCCAGCATTTT. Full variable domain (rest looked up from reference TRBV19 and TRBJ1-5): DGGITQSPKYLFRKEGQNVTLSCEQNLNHDAMYWYRQDPGQGLRLIYYSQIVNDFQKGDIAEGYSVSREKKESFPLTVTSAQKNPTAFYLCASSPTHREPQHFGDGTRLSIL.

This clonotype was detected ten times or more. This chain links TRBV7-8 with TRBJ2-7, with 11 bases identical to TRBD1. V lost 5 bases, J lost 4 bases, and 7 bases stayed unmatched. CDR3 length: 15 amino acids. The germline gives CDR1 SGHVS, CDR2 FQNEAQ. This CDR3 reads CASSTHGTGGYEQYF. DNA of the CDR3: TGTGCCAGCAGCACTCACGGGACAGGGGGTTACGAGCAGTACTTC.

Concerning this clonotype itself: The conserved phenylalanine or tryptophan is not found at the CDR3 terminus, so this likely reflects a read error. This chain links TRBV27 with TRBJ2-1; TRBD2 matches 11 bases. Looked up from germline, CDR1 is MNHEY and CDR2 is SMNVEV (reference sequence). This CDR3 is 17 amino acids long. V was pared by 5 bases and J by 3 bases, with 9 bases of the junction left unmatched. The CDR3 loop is CASSKSLSGRVYNEQFL. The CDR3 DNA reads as TGTGCCAGCAGTAAATCACTTAGCGGGAGGGTCTACAATGAGCAGTTCCTC.

CDR3 DNA: TGTGCCAGCAGGTGGACAGGGCGCTCCTACGAGCAGTACTTC. It encodes CASRWTGRSYEQYF. V is TRBV6-1 and J is TRBJ2-7; 8 nucleotides match TRBD1. The germline V gene has CDR1 MNHNS and CDR2 SASEGT. CDR3 size: 14 residues. V shed 6 bases, J shed 0 bases, and the junction held 4 bases outside the gene matches.

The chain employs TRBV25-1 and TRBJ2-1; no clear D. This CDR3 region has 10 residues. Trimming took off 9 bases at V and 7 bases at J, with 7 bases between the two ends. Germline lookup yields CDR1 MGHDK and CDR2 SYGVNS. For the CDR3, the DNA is TGTGCCAGGGTGCCAAATGAGCAGTTCTTC. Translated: CARVPNEQFF.

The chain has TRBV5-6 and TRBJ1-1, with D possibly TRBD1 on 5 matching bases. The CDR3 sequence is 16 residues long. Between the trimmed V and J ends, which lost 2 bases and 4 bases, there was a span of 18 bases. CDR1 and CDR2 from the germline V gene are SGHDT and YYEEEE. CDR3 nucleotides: TGTGCCAGCAGCTTTTTGGGGCCCTCGTACGTCACTGAAGCTTTCTTT. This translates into CASSFLGPSYVTEAFF.

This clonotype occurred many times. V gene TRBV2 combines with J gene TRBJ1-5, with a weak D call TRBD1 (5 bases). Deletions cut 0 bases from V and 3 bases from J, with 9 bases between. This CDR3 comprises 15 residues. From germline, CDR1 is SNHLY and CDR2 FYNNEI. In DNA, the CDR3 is TGTGCCAGCAGTGAAGCCCGACAGACCAATCAGCCCCAGCATTTT. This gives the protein CASSEARQTNQPQHF.

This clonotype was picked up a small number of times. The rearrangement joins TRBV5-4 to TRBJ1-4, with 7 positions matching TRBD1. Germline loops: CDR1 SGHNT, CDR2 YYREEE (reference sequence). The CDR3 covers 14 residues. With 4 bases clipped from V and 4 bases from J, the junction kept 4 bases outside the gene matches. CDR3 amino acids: CASSAGTVNEKLFF. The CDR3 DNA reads TGTGCCAGCAGCGCCGGGACAGTTAATGAAAAACTGTTTTTT. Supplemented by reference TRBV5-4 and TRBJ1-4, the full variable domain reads ETGVTQSPTHLIKTRGQQVTLRCSSQSGHNTVSWYQQALGQGPQFIFQYYREEENGRGNFPPRFSGLQFPNYSSELNVNALELDDSALYLCASSAGTVNEKLFFGSGTQLSVL.

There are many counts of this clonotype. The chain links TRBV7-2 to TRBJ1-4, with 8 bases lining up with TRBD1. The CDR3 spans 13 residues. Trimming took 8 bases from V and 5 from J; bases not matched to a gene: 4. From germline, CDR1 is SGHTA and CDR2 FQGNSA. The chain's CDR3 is CASCRQGNEKLFF. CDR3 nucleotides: TGTGCCAGCTGCAGACAGGGGAATGAAAAACTGTTTTTT.

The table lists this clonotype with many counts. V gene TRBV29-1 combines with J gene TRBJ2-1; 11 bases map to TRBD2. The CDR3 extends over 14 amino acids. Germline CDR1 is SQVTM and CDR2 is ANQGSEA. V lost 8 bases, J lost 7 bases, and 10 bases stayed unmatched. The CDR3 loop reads CSTLPRTSGNEQFF. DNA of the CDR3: TGCAGCACCCTACCCCGGACTAGCGGGAATGAGCAGTTCTTC.

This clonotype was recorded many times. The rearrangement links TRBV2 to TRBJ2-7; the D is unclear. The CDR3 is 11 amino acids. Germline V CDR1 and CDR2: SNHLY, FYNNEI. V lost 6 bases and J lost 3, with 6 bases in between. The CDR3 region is CASSSRYEQYF. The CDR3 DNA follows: TGTGCCAGCAGCTCCCGCTACGAGCAGTACTTC.

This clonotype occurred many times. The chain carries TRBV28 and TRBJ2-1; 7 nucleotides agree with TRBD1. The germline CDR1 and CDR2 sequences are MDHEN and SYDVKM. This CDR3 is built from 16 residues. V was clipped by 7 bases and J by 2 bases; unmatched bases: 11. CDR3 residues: CASTASTGIAYNEQFF. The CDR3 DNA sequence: TGTGCCAGCACCGCTTCGACAGGGATCGCCTACAATGAGCAGTTCTTC.

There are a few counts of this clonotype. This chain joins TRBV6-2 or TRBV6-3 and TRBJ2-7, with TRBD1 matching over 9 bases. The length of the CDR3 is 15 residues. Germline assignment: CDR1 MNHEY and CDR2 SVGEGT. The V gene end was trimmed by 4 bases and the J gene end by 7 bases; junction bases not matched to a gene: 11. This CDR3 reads CASSSYGTGRWEQYF. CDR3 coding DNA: TGTGCCAGCAGTTCATACGGGACAGGGAGGTGGGAGCAGTACTTC.

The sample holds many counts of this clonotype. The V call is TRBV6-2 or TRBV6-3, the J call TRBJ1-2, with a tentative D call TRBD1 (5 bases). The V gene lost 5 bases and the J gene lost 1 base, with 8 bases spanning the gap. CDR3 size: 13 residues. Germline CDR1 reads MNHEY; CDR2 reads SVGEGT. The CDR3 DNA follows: TGTGCCAGCAGTGAAGGGGTTAACTATGGCTACACCTTC. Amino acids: CASSEGVNYGYTF.

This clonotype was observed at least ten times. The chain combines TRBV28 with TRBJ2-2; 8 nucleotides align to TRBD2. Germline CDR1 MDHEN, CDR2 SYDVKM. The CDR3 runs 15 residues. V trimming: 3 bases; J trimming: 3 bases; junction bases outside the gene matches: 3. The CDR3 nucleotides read TGTGCCAGCAGTTTTTTAGCGGGGCACACCGGGGAGCTGTTTTTT. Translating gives CASSFLAGHTGELFF.

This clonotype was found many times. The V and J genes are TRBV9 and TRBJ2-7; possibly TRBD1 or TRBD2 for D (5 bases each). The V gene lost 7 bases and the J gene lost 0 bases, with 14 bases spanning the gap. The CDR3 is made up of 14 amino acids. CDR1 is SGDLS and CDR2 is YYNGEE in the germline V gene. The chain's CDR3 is CASGRGQSSYEQYF. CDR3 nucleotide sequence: TGTGCCAGCGGCCGGGGCCAGAGCTCCTACGAGCAGTACTTC.

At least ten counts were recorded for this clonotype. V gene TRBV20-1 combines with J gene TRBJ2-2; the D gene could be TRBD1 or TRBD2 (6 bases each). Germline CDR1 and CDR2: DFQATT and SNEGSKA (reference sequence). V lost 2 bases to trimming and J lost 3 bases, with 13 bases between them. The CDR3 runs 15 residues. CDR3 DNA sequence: TGCAGTGCTAGAATCGGGGGCAGAGACACCGGGGAGCTGTTTTTT. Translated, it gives CSARIGGRDTGELFF.

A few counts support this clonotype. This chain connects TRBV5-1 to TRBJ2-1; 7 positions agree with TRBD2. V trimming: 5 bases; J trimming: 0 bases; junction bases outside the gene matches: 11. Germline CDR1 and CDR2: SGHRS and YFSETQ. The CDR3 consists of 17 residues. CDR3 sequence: CASRPVGSGPSYNEQFF. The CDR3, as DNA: TGCGCCAGCAGACCGGTGGGTAGCGGGCCCTCCTACAATGAGCAGTTCTTC.

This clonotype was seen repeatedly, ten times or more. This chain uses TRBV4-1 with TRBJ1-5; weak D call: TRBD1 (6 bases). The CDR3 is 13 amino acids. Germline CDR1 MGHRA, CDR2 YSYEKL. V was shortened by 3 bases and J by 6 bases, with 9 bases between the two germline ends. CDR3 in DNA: TGCGCCAGCAGCCAGAGGGGGTCTCAGCCCCAGCATTTT. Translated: CASSQRGSQPQHF.